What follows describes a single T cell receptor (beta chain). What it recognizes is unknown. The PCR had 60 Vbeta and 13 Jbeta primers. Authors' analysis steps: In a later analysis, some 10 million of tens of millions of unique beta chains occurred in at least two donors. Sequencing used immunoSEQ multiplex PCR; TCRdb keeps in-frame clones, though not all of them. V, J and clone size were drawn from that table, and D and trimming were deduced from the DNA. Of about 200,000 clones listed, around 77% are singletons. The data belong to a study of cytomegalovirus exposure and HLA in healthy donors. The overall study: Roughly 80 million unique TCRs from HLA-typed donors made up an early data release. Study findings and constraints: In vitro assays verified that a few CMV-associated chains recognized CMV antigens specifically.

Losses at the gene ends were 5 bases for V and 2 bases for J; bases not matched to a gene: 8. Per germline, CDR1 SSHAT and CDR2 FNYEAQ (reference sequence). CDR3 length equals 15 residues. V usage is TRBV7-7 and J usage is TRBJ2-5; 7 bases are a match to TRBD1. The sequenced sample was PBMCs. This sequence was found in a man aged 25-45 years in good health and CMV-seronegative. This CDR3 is CASSRGTVKQETQYF. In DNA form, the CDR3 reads TGTGCCAGCAGCCGAGGGACAGTGAAACAAGAGACCCAGTACTTC.